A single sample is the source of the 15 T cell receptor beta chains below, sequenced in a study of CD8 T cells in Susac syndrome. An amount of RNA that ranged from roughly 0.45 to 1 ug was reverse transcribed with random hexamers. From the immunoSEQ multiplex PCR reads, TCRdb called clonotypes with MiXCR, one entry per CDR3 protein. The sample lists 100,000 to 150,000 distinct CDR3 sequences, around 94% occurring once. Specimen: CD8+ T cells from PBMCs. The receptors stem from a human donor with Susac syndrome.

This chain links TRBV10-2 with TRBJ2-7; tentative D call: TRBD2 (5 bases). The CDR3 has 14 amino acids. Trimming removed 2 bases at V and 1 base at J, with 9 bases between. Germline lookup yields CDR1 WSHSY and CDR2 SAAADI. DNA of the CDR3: TGCGCCAGCAGTGAGCTCCGGGGTTCCTACGAGCAGTACTTC. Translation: CASSELRGSYEQYF.

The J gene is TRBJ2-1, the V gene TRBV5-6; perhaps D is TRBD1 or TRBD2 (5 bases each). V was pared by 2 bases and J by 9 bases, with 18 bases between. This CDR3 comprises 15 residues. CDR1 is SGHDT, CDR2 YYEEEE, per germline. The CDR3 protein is CASSFWSGGKGEQFF. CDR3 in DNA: TGTGCCAGCAGCTTTTGGTCTGGGGGAAAGGGTGAGCAGTTCTTC.

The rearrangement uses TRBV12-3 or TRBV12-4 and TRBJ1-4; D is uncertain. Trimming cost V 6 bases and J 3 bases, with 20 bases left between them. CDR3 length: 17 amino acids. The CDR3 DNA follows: TGTGCCAGCAGACGCCCCCAGGACGGAGCGGCTAATGAAAAACTGTTTTTT. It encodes CASRRPQDGAANEKLFF.

The CDR3 reads CASSQERSSSYEQYF. CDR3 sequence (DNA): TGCGCCAGCAGCCAAGAACGGTCGAGCTCCTACGAGCAGTACTTC. The rearrangement uses TRBV4-3 and TRBJ2-7, with D hard to call. V gave up 0 bases and J gave up 0 bases, with 9 bases separating them. CDR3 length: 15 residues. Germline-derived CDR1 and CDR2 are LGHNA and YSLEER.

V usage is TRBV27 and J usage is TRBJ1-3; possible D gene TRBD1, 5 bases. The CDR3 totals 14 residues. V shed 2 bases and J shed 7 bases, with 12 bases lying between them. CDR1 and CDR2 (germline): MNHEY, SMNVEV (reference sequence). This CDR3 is CASSLRGEGNTIYF. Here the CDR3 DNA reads TGTGCCAGCAGTTTACGGGGGGAAGGCAACACCATATATTTT.

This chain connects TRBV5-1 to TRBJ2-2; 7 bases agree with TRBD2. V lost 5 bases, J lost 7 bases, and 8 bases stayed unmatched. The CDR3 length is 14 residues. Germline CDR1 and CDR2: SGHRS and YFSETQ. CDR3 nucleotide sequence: TGCGCCAGCAGGACGCGGGAGAGAGGCGGGGAGCTGTTTTTT. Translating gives CASRTRERGGELFF. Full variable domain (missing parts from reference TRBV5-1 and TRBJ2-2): KAGVTQTPRYLIKTRGQQVTLSCSPISGHRSVSWYQQTPGQGLQFLFEYFSETQRNKGNFPGRFSGRQFSNSRSEMNVSTLELGDSALYLCASRTRERGGELFFGEGSRLTVL.

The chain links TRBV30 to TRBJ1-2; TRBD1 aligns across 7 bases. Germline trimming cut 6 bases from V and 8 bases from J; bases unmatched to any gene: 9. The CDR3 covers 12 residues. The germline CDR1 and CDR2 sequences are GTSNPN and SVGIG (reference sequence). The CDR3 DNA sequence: TGTGCCTGCCAGACAGGGTTGGGAGGCTACACCTTC. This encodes CACQTGLGGYTF. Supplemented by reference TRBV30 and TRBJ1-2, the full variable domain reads SQTIHQWPATLVQPVGSPLSLECTVEGTSNPNLYWYRQAAGRGLQLLFYSVGIGQISSEVPQNLSASRPQDRQFILSSKKLLLSDSGFYLCACQTGLGGYTFGSGTRLTVV.

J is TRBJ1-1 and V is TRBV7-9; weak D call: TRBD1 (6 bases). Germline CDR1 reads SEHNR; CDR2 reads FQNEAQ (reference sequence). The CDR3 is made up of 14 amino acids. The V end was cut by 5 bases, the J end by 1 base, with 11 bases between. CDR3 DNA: TGTGCCAGCAGCCCGGACAGCTCGAACACTGAAGCTTTCTTT. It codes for CASSPDSSNTEAFF.

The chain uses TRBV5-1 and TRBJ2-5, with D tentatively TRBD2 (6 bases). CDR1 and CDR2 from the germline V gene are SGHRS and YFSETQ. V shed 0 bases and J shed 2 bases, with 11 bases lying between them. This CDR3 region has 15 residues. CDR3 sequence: CASSLEGTLQETQYF. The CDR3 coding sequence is TGCGCCAGCAGCTTGGAGGGGACTCTTCAAGAGACCCAGTACTTC.

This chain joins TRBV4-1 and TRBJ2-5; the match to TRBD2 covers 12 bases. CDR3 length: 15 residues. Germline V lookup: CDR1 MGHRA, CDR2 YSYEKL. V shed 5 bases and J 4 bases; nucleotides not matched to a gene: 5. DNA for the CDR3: TGCGCCAGCAGCACCCGGACTAGCGGGACAGAGACCCAGTACTTC. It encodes CASSTRTSGTETQYF.

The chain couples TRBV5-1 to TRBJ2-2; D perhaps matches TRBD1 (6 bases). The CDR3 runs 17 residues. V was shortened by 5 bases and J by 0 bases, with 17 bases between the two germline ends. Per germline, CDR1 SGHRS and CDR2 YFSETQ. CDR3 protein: CASRGDDRFANTGELFF. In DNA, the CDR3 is TGCGCCAGCAGAGGAGATGACAGGTTCGCGAACACCGGGGAGCTGTTTTTT.

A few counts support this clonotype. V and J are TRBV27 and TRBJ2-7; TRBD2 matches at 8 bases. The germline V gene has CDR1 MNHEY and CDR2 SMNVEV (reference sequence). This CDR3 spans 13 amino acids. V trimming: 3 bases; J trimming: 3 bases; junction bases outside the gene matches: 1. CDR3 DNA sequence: TGTGCCAGCAGTTTGGCGGGGGGCTACGAGCAGTACTTC. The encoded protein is CASSLAGGYEQYF.

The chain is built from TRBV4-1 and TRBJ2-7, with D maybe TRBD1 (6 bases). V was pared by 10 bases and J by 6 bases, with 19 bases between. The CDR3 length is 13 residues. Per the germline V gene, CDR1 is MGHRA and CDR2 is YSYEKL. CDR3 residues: CATGPTGIGEQYF. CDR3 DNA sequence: TGCGCCACAGGACCGACAGGAATCGGCGAGCAGTACTTC.

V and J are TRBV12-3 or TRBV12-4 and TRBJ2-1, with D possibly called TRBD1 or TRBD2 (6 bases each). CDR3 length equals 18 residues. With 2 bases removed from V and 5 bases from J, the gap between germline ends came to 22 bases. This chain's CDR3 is CASSLFPRTVTGDNEQFF. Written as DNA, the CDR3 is TGTGCCAGCAGTTTATTCCCCCGGACAGTAACGGGGGACAATGAGCAGTTCTTC.

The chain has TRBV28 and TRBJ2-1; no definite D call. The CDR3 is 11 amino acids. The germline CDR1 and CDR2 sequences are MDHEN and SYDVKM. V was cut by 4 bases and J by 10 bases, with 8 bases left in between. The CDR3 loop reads CASSSLTEQFF. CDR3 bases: TGTGCCAGCAGTTCACTAACCGAGCAGTTCTTC.